This TCR beta chain was sequenced for a study of T cells after yellow fever vaccination. The V gene's germline CDR1 is SGHNT and CDR2 YYREEE (reference sequence). This CDR3 is 13 amino acids long. Trimming took 0 bases from V and 4 from J, leaving 7 bases between them. In this sample, this clonotype turned up a few times. TCRdb re-called the 5' RACE reads with MiXCR, one entry per CDR3 protein. The sample gives just under 600,000 distinct CDR3 sequences, approximately 12% of which show up once; over 12% is in the top ten. The material was PBMCs, obtained on the day of the yellow fever booster vaccination. This clonotype was sampled from a man aged 25 to 40 who received the YFV17D yellow fever vaccine. The genes are TRBV5-4 and TRBJ1-1; D is perhaps TRBD1 (5 bases). CDR3 loop: CASSLDTGTEAFF. The CDR3 coding sequence is TGTGCCAGCAGCTTGGACACAGGCACTGAAGCTTTCTTT.